Below are 14 T cell receptor beta chains sequenced from a single sample in a study of patients and donors after allogeneic stem cell transplantation. TCRdb recomputed calls from the RT-PCR reads with MiXCR, one row per CDR3 protein. This sample has roughly 880,000 distinct CDR3 sequences, with under 20% found just once. Sequencing used blood, either unsorted or a sorted T cell fraction (not recorded which). The receptors shown here come from a human donor who was either an allogeneic HSCT recipient or a stem cell or donor lymphocyte infusion donor (not recorded which). It is not recorded whose cells these are; they may come from a transplant donor.

This clonotype occurred many times. The rearrangement uses TRBV12-3 or TRBV12-4 and TRBJ2-7; no firm D call. V shed 6 bases and J shed 2 bases, with 8 bases lying between them. The CDR3 is 12 residues long. The CDR3 protein is CASSLRAYEQYF. The DNA for the CDR3 is TGTGCCAGCAGCTTAAGGGCCTACGAGCAGTACTTC.

This clonotype came up a few times. J is TRBJ2-1 and V is TRBV15, with TRBD1 identical over 11 bases. Per the germline V gene, CDR1 is LNHNV and CDR2 is YYDKDF (reference sequence). J gave up 8 bases and V 0 bases, and 3 bases lay outside the gene matches. This CDR3 region has 15 residues. The DNA for the CDR3 is TGTGCCACCAGCAGAGATTGGACAGGGGGCCATGAGCAGTTCTTC. Amino acids: CATSRDWTGGHEQFF.

This clonotype was counted a single time. The chain uses TRBV21-1 and TRBJ1-6; the table calls TRBD1, which could not be checked here. TRBV21-1 is recorded as a pseudogene. CDR3 length equals 16 residues. Here the CDR3 reads CASSKERGTDNSPLHF. As DNA, the CDR3 is TGTGCCAGCAGCAAAGAGAGAGGGACAGATAATTCACCCCTCCACTTT.

The rearrangement joins TRBV29-1 to TRBJ1-1; 8 nucleotides agree with TRBD1. V dropped 3 bases and J dropped 11; count of bases not matched to a gene: 5. The CDR3 extends over 11 amino acids. Germline V lookup: CDR1 SQVTM, CDR2 ANQGSEA. CDR3 in amino acids: CSVDQGAVAFF. In DNA form, the CDR3 reads TGCAGCGTTGATCAGGGGGCGGTGGCTTTCTTT. The whole variable domain, remainder taken from reference TRBV29-1 and TRBJ1-1, is SAVISQKPSRDICQRGTSLTIQCQVDSQVTMMFWYRQQPGQSLTLIATANQGSEATYESGFVIDKFPISRPNLTFSTLTVSNMSPEDSSIYLCSVDQGAVAFFGQGTRLTVV.

This clonotype occurred a few times. The chain has TRBV7-2 and TRBJ1-2; no definite D call. There are 13 residues in the CDR3. The germline CDR1 and CDR2 sequences are SGHTA and FQGNSA. With 5 bases removed from V and 6 bases from J, the gap between germline ends came to 13 bases. The CDR3 region has the DNA TGTGCCAGCAGCCGTGGTTATCCGGATGGCTACACCTTC. Its translation: CASSRGYPDGYTF.

There are a few counts of this clonotype. V is TRBV12-3 or TRBV12-4 and J is TRBJ2-5; TRBD1 agrees at 9 bases. This CDR3 is built from 14 residues. The V and J ends lost 4 bases and 4 bases, in that order; junction bases with no gene match: 4. CDR3 loop: CASSSGQGIETQYF. The DNA of the CDR3 is TGTGCCAGCAGTTCGGGACAGGGAATAGAGACCCAGTACTTC.

Only a few counts were recorded for this clonotype. The chain employs TRBV2 and TRBJ2-3; no firm D call. The CDR3 extends over 12 amino acids. Germline CDR1 is SNHLY and CDR2 is FYNNEI. With 7 bases removed from V and 5 bases from J, the gap between germline ends came to 10 bases. CDR3 nucleotide sequence: TGTGCCAGCACCCTAGGCGGAGATACGCAGTATTTT. Amino acid sequence: CASTLGGDTQYF. Looking up the rest from reference TRBV2 and TRBJ2-3 gives the full variable domain: EPEVTQTPSHQVTQMGQEVILRCVPISNHLYFYWYRQILGQKVEFLVSFYNNEISEKSEIFDDQFSVERPDGSNFTLKIRSTKLEDSAMYFCASTLGGDTQYFGPGTRLTVL.

This clonotype was observed at least ten times. The J gene is TRBJ1-2, the V gene TRBV20-1, with D hard to call. CDR3 size: 13 residues. CDR1 is DFQATT and CDR2 is SNEGSKA in the germline V gene (reference sequence). The germline V and J ends were trimmed by 1 base and 8 bases, with 14 bases remaining between them. Written as DNA, the CDR3 is TGCAGTGCTAGAGTCCGATACCCCAGGGGCTACACCTTC. Encoded protein: CSARVRYPRGYTF.

Ten or more counts support this clonotype. The chain combines TRBV12-3 or TRBV12-4 with TRBJ2-1, with D perhaps TRBD2 (5 bases). Trimming removed 3 bases from V and 5 bases from J, with 11 bases in between. This CDR3 comprises 14 residues. The CDR3: CASSLDSADNEQFF. DNA of the CDR3: TGTGCCAGCAGTTTGGATAGCGCCGACAATGAGCAGTTCTTC.

This clonotype was seen a handful of times. The chain is built from TRBV7-8 and TRBJ1-2; 7 bases are a match to TRBD1. Unmatched junction bases numbered 6, after V lost 3 bases and J lost 8 bases. The CDR3 contains 13 residues. Per the germline V gene, CDR1 is SGHVS and CDR2 is FQNEAQ. The CDR3 sequence is CASSFRQGDGYTF. In DNA form, the CDR3 reads TGTGCCAGCAGCTTTCGACAGGGTGACGGCTACACCTTC.

This clonotype occurred many times. V and J are TRBV27 and TRBJ2-7; no firm D call. Germline CDR1 MNHEY, CDR2 SMNVEV (reference sequence). Deletions cut 0 bases from V and 6 bases from J, with 18 bases between. This CDR3 is built from 16 residues. CDR3 coding DNA: TGTGCCAGCAGTTTATCCAGGACCCTGGGATTAAGCGAGCAGTACTTC. Protein sequence: CASSLSRTLGLSEQYF.

V usage is TRBV20-1 and J usage is TRBJ2-7; a weak D match, TRBD2 (5 bases). This CDR3 is 14 amino acids long. The germline V gene has CDR1 DFQATT and CDR2 SNEGSKA (reference sequence). V lost 6 bases to trimming and J lost 7 bases, with 22 bases between them. For the CDR3, the DNA is TGCAGTGCGCCCGGGGTGGGTGCCATCAGGGAGCAGTACTTC. Translation: CSAPGVGAIREQYF.

The table lists this clonotype with a few counts. J is TRBJ2-7 and V is TRBV2, with 9 bases aligning to TRBD2. Germline CDR1 reads SNHLY; CDR2 reads FYNNEI. J lost 5 bases, V lost 2 bases, and 10 bases had no gene match. This CDR3 has 16 residues. The CDR3 loop is CASSELAGSLDHEQYF. DNA of the CDR3: TGTGCCAGCAGTGAACTAGCGGGATCCCTTGACCACGAGCAGTACTTC.

CDR3 DNA: TGTGCCAGCAGCGACGGTTGGGGACACAATCAGCCCCAGCATTTT. Translated: CASSDGWGHNQPQHF. The chain uses TRBV7-9 and TRBJ1-5; D possibly corresponds to TRBD1 (6 bases). Germline V gene sequence: CDR1 SEHNR, CDR2 FQNEAQ (reference sequence). The CDR3 contains 15 residues. V shed 5 bases and J shed 3 bases, with 14 bases lying between them.